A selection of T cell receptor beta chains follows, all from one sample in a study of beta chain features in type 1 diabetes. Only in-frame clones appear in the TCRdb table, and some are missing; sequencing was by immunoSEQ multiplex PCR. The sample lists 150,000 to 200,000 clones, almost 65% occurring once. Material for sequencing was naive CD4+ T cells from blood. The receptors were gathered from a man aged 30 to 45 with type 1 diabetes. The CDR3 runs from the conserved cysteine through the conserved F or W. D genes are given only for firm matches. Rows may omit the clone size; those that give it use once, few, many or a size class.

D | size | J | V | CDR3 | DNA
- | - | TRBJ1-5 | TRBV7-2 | CASSFGERYQPQHF | TGTGCCAGCAGCTTTGGGGAGCGATATCAGCCCCAGCATTTT
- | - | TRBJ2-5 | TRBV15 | CASRGGPQETQYF | TGTGCCTCACGGGGAGGACCGCAAGAGACCCAGTACTTC
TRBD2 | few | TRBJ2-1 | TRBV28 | CASSEASGGYYNEQFF | TGTGCCAGCAGTGAAGCTAGCGGGGGCTACTACAATGAGCAGTTCTTC
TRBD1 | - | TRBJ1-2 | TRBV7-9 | CASSSRDRNYGYTF | TGTGCCAGCAGCTCTCGGGACAGGAACTATGGCTACACCTTC
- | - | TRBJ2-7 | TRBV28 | CASSAGSTYNEQYF | TGTGCCAGCAGTGCCGGGTCGACGTACAACGAGCAGTACTTC
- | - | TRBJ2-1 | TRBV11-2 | CASSLAGPDEQFF | TGTGCCAGCAGCTTAGCAGGGCCGGATGAGCAGTTCTTC
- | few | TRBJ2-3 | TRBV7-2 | CASSLRGGRGDTQYF | TGTGCCAGCAGCTTAAGAGGGGGACGGGGAGATACGCAGTATTTT
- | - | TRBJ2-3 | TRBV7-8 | CASSLPENTQYF | TGTGCCAGCAGCCTCCCTGAAAATACGCAGTATTTT
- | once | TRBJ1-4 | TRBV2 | CASSDRSSNEKLFF | TGTGCCAGCAGTGATCGTAGCTCTAATGAAAAACTGTTTTTT
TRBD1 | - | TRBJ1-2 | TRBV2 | CASSAGGPLNGYTF | TGTGCCAGCAGTGCAGGGGGCCCCCTAAATGGCTACACCTTC
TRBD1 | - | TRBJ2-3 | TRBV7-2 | CASSFGTDTDTQYF | TGTGCCAGCAGCTTCGGGACAGACACAGATACGCAGTATTTT
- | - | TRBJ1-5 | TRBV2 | CASRSQDQPQHF | TGTGCCAGCAGATCACAAGATCAGCCCCAGCATTTT
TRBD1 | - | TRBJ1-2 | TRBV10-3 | CAISEDRVGYTF | TGTGCCATCAGTGAGGACAGGGTCGGCTACACCTTC
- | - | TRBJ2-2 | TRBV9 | CASSVTGQGTGELFF | TGTGCCAGCAGCGTAACAGGGCAAGGCACCGGGGAGCTGTTTTTT
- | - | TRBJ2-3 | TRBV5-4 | CASSRPPVGGADTQYF | TGTGCCAGCAGCCGACCCCCAGTGGGGGGAGCAGATACGCAGTATTTT
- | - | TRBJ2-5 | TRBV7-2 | CASSLASGQTQYF | TGTGCCAGCAGCTTAGCGAGTGGTCAGACCCAGTACTTC
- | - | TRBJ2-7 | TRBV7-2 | CASSFNRDFAYEQYF | TGTGCCAGCAGCTTCAACAGGGACTTTGCCTACGAGCAGTACTTC
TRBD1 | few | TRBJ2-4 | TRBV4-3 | CASSQDQGEWNIQYF | TGCGCCAGCAGCCAAGATCAGGGGGAGTGGAACATTCAGTACTTC
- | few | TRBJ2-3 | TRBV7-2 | CASSSLSTDTQYF | TGTGCCAGCAGCAGCTTGTCCACAGATACGCAGTATTTT
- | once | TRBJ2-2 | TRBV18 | CASSPAAAGELFF | TGTGCCAGCTCACCAGCAGCGGCCGGGGAGCTGTTTTTT
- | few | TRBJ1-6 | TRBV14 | CASSWDTNSPLHF | TGTGCCAGCAGCTGGGACACTAATTCACCCCTCCACTTT
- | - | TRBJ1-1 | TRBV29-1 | CSVEDQEGRGTEAFF | TGCAGCGTTGAAGATCAAGAGGGGAGGGGGACTGAAGCTTTCTTT
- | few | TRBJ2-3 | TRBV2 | CASSGQRDTQYF | TGTGCCAGCAGCGGACAACGGGATACGCAGTATTTT
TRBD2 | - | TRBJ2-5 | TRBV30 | CAWNGLAGGQETQYF | TGTGCCTGGAACGGACTAGCGGGGGGGCAGGAGACCCAGTACTTC
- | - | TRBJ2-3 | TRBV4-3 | CASSRYSGRDSADTQYF | TGCGCCAGCAGCCGATATTCTGGCCGGGATTCGGCGGATACGCAGTATTTT
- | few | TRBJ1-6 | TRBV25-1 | CASSVSTGTYNSPLHF | TGTGCCAGCAGTGTTTCCACGGGAACCTATAATTCACCCCTCCACTTT
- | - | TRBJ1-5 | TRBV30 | CAWNKDKTLGGNQPQHF | TGTGCCTGGAACAAGGACAAGACCCTGGGTGGCAATCAGCCCCAGCATTTT
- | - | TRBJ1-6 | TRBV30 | CAWSSRYGGYNSPLHF | TGTGCCTGGAGTTCACGGTATGGGGGTTATAATTCACCCCTCCACTTT
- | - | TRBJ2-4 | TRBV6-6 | CASSSGNIQYF | TGTGCCAGCAGTTCCGGGAACATTCAGTACTTC
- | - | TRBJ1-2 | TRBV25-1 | CASSDTGRHGYTF | TGTGCCAGCAGTGATACAGGGAGGCATGGCTACACCTTC
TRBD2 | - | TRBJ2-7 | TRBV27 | CASSFQAGGYEQYF | TGTGCCAGCAGTTTCCAAGCGGGGGGCTACGAGCAGTACTTC
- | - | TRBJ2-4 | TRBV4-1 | CASSQDVEGSGIHIQYF | TGCGCCAGCAGCCAAGATGTCGAGGGTTCGGGTATTCACATTCAGTACTTC
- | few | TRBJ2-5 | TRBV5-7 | CASSSKPRGRETQYF | TGTGCCAGCAGCTCGAAACCCAGAGGGAGGGAGACCCAGTACTTC
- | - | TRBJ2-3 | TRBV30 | CAWSGSSGTDTQYF | TGTGCCTGGAGTGGTTCGTCAGGGACAGATACGCAGTATTTT
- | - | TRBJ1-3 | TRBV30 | CAWSDGQGNTIYF | TGTGCCTGGAGTGACGGACAGGGAAACACCATATATTTT
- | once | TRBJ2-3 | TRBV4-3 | CASSNWGPTDTQYF | TGCGCCAGCAGCAACTGGGGGCCCACAGATACGCAGTATTTT
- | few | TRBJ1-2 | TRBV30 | CAWSSGGPEGYTF | TGTGCCTGGAGCTCCGGGGGACCCGAGGGCTACACCTTC
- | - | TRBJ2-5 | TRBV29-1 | CSVAFITGLETQYF | TGCAGCGTCGCGTTTATAACAGGGCTAGAGACCCAGTACTTC
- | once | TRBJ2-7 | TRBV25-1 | CASSKPGPSYEQYF | TGTGCCAGCAGTAAACCGGGACCCAGCTACGAGCAGTACTTC
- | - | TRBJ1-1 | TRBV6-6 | CASSYNPVGTEAFF | TGTGCCAGCAGTTACAACCCGGTCGGCACTGAAGCTTTCTTT
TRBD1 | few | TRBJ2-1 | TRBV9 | CASSGPWISGTGVNEQFF | TGTGCCAGCAGCGGCCCATGGATTTCCGGGACAGGGGTCAATGAGCAGTTCTTC
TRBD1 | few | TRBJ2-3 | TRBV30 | CAWSGQGLDTQYF | TGTGCCTGGAGTGGACAGGGGCTTGATACGCAGTATTTT
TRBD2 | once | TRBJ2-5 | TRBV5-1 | CASSYSGVMETQYF | TGCGCCAGCAGCTACAGCGGGGTCATGGAGACCCAGTACTTC
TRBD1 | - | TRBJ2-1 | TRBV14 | CASSRHRILGTADNEQFF | TGTGCCAGCAGCCGCCACCGCATCCTCGGGACAGCGGACAATGAGCAGTTCTTC
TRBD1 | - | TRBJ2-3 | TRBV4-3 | CASSQDRPQGALTDTQYF | TGCGCCAGCAGCCAAGATCGCCCACAGGGGGCCCTGACAGATACGCAGTATTTT
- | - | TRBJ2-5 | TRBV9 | CASSVAGEQETQYF | TGTGCCAGCAGCGTAGCGGGGGAACAAGAGACCCAGTACTTC
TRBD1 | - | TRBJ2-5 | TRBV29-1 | CSGAGDPPGGETQYF | TGCAGCGGGGCCGGGGACCCGCCAGGGGGAGAGACCCAGTACTTC
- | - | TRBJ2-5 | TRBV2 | CASNRISRESQYF | TGTGCCAGCAACCGGATCTCCCGAGAGTCCCAGTACTTC
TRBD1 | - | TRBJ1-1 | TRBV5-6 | CASSLVRDRDTEAFF | TGTGCCAGCAGCTTGGTCCGGGACAGGGACACTGAAGCTTTCTTT
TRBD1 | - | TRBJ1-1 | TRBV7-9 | CASSPTGANTEAFF | TGTGCCAGCAGCCCAACAGGGGCGAACACTGAAGCTTTCTTT
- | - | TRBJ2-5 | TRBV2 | CASSDPGRSQETQYF | TGTGCCAGCAGTGATCCGGGACGGAGCCAAGAGACCCAGTACTTC
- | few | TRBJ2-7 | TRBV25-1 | CASSASYEQYF | TGTGCCAGCAGTGCTAGCTACGAGCAGTACTTC
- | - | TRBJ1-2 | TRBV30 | CAWRDPGQSVYGYTF | TGTGCCTGGAGGGACCCAGGACAGTCCGTCTATGGCTACACCTTC
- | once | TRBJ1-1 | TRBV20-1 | CSAQDDTEAFF | TGCAGTGCTCAAGACGACACTGAAGCTTTCTTT
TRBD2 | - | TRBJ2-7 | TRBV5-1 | CASSFSGGNYEQYF | TGCGCCAGCAGCTTTAGCGGGGGTAACTACGAGCAGTACTTC
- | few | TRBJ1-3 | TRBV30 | CAWSVGVDTIYF | TGTGCCTGGAGTGTCGGGGTAGACACCATATATTTT
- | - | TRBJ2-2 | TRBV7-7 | CASSLTPGTLDTGELFF | TGTGCTAGCAGCTTAACACCCGGGACACTTGACACCGGGGAGCTGTTTTTT
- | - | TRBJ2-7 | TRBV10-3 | CAISESAASSYEQYF | TGTGCCATCAGTGAGTCGGCGGCAAGCTCCTACGAGCAGTACTTC